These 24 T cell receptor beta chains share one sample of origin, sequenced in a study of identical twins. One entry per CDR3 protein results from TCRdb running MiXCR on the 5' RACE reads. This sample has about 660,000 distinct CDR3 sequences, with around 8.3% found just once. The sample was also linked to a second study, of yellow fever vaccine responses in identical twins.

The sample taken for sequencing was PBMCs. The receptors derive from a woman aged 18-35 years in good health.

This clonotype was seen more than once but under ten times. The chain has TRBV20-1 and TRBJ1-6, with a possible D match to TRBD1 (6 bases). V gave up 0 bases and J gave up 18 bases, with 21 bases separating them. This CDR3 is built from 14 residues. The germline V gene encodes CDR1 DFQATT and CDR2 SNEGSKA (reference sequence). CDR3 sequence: CSARETSTQGRPHF. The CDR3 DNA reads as TGCAGTGCTAGAGAGACCTCAACACAGGGTCGTCCCCACTTT.

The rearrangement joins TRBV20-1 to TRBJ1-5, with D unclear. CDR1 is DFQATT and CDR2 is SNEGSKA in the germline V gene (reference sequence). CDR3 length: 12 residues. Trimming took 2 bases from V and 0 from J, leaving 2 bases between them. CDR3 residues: CSARFSNQPQHF. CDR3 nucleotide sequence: TGCAGTGCTAGATTTAGCAATCAGCCCCAGCATTTT.

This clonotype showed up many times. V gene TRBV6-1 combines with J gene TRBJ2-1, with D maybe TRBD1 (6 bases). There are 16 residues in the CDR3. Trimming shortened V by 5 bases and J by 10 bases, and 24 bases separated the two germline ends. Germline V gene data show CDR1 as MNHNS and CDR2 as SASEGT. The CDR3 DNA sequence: TGTGCCAGCAGTCCGATTCAGGGGTTTGGCCTCCGGGAGCAGTTCTTC. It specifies CASSPIQGFGLREQFF.

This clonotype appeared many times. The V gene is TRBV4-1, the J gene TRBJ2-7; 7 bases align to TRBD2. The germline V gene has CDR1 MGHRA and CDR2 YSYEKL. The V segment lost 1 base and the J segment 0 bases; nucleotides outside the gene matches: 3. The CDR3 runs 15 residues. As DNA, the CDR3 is TGCGCCAGCAGCCAAGTGGGCGGGAGCTCCTACGAGCAGTACTTC. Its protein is CASSQVGGSSYEQYF.

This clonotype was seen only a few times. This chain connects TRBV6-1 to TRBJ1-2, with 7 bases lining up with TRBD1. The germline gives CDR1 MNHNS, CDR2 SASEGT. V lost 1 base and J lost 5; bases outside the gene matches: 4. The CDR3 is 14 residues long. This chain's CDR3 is CASSEGTGRYGYTF. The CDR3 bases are TGTGCCAGCAGTGAAGGGACAGGTCGGTATGGCTACACCTTC.

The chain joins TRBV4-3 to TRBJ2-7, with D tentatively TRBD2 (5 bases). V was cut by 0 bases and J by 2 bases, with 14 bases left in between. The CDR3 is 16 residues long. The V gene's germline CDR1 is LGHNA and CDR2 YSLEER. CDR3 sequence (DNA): TGCGCCAGCAGCCAAGATTACGAAGGGAGTACCTACGAGCAGTACTTC. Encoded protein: CASSQDYEGSTYEQYF.

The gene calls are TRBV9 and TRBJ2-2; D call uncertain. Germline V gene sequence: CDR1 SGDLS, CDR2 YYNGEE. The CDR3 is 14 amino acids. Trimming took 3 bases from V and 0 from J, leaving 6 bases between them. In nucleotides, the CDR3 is TGTGCCAGCAGCGCCGTGGCGAACACCGGGGAGCTGTTTTTT. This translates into CASSAVANTGELFF.

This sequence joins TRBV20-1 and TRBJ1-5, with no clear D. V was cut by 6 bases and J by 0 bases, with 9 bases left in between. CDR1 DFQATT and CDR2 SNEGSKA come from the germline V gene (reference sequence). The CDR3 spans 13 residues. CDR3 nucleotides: TGCAGTGCGGAACGAGATAGCAATCAGCCCCAGCATTTT. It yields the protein CSAERDSNQPQHF.

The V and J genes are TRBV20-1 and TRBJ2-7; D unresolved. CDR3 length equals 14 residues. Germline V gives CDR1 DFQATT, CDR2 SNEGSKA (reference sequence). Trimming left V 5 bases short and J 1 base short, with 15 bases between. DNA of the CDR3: TGCAGTGCTCGCCACTCCTTTGGGTCCTACGAGCAGTACTTC. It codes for CSARHSFGSYEQYF.

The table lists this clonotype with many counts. The CDR3 nucleotides are TGTGCCAGCAGTTTAGCGGCCTATGGCTACACCTTC. Its translation: CASSLAAYGYTF. The V and J genes are TRBV12-3 or TRBV12-4 and TRBJ1-2; D is undetermined. The germline V and J ends were trimmed by 0 bases and 4 bases, with 3 bases remaining between them. The CDR3 is made up of 12 amino acids.

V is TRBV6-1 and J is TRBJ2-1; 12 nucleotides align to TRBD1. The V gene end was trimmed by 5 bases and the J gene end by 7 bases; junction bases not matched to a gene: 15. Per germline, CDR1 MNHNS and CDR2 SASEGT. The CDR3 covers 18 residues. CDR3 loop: CASSTGTGGKGSGNEQFF. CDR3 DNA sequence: TGTGCCAGCAGTACCGGGACAGGGGGCAAGGGTAGCGGTAATGAGCAGTTCTTC.

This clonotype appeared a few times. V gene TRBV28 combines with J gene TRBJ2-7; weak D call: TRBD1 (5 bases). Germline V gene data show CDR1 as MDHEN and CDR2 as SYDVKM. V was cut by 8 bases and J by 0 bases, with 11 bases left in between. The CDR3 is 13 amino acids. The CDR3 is CASCHRSSYEQYF. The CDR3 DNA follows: TGTGCCAGCTGCCACAGGAGCTCCTACGAGCAGTACTTC.

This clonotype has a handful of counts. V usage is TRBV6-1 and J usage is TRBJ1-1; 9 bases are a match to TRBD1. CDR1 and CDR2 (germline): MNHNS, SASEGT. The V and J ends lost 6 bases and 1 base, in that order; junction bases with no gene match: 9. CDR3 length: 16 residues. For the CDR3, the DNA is TGTGCCAGCAGACGTGGACAGGGGAGGTCGAACACTGAAGCTTTCTTT. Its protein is CASRRGQGRSNTEAFF.

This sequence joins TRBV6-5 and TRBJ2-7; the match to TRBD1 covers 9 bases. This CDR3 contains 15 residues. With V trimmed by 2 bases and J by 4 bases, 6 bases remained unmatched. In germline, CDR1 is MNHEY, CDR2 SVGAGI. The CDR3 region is CASSYRTGAGYEQYF. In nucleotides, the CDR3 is TGTGCCAGCAGTTACCGGACAGGGGCTGGGTACGAGCAGTACTTC.

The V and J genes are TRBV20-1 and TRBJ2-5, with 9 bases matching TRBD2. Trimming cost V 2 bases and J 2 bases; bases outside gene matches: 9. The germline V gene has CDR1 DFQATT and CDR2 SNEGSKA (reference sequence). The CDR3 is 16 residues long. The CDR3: CSARKLAGEGQETQYF. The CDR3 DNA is TGCAGTGCTAGAAAATTAGCGGGAGAGGGACAAGAGACCCAGTACTTC.

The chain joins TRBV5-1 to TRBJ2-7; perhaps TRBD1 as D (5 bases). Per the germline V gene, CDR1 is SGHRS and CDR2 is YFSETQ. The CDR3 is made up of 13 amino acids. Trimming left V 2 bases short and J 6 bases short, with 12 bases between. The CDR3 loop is CASSLTGSGEQYF. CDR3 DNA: TGCGCCAGCAGCTTAACAGGATCGGGCGAGCAGTACTTC. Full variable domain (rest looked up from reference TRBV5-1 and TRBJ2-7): KAGVTQTPRYLIKTRGQQVTLSCSPISGHRSVSWYQQTPGQGLQFLFEYFSETQRNKGNFPGRFSGRQFSNSRSEMNVSTLELGDSALYLCASSLTGSGEQYFGPGTRLTVT.

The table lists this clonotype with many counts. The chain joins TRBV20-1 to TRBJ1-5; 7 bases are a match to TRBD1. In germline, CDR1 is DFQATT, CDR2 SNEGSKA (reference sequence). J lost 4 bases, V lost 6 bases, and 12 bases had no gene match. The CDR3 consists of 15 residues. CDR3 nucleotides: TGCAGTGCGCAGACACCCGACAGGGCGAATCAGCCCCAGCATTTT. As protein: CSAQTPDRANQPQHF.

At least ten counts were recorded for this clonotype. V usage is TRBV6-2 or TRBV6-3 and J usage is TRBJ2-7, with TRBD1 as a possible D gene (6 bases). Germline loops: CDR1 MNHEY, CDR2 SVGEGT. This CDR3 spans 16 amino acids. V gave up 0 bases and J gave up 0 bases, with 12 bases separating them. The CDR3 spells CASSYSSTGHSYEQYF. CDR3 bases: TGTGCCAGCAGTTACTCGTCGACAGGCCACTCCTACGAGCAGTACTTC.

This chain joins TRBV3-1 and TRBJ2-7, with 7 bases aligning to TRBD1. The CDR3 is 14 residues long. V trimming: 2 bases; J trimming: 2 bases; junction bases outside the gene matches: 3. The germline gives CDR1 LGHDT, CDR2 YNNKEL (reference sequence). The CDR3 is CASSQRGQTYEQYF. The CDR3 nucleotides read TGTGCCAGCAGCCAAAGGGGACAGACCTACGAGCAGTACTTC.

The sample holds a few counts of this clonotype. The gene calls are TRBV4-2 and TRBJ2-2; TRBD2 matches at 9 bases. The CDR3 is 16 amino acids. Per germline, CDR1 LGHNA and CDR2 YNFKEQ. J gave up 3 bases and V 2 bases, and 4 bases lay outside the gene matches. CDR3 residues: CASSQPRLADTGELFF. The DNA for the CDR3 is TGTGCCAGCAGCCAACCTAGACTAGCGGACACCGGGGAGCTGTTTTTT.

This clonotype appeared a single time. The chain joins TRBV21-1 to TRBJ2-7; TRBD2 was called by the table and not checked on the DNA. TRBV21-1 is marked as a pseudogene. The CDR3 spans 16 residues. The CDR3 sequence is CASSIGGLAGWDEQYF. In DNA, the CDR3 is TGTGCCAGCAGCATCGGGGGACTAGCGGGATGGGACGAGCAGTACTTC.

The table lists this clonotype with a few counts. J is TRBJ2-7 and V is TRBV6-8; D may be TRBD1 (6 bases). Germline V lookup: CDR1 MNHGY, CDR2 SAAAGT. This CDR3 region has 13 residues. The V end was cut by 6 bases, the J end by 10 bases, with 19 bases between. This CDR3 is CASSNPFLGTQYF. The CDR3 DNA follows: TGTGCCAGCAGCAACCCCTTTCTGGGGACACAGTACTTC.

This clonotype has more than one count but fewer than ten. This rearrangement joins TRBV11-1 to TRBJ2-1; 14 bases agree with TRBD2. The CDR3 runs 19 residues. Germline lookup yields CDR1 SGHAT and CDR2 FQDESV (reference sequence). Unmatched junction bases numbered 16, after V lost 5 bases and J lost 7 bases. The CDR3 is CASSPKLGLAGGQYNEQFF. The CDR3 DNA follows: TGTGCCAGCAGCCCCAAACTCGGACTAGCGGGGGGCCAGTATAATGAGCAGTTCTTC.

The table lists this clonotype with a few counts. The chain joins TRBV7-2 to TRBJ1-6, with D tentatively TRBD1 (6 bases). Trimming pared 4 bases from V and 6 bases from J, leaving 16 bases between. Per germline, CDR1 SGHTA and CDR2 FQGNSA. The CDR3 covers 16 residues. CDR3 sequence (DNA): TGTGCCAGCAGCTCCTTCGGACAGAGAACTAATTCACCCCTCCACTTT. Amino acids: CASSSFGQRTNSPLHF.